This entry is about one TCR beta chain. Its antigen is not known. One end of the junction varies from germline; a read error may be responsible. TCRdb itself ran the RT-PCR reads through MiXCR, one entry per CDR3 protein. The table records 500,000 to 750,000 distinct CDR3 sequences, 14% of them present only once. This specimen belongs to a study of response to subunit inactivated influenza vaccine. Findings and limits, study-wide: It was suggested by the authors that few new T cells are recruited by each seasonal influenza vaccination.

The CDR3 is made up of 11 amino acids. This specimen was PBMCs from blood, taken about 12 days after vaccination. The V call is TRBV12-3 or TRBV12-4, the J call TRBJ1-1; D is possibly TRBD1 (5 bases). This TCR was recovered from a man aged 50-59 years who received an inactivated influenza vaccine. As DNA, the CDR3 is TGTGCCAGCGTGGGGCCGGCGGGAGCTTCCTTT. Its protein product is CASVGPAGASF.